These 18 T cell receptor beta chains share one sample of origin, sequenced in a study of CXCR3-negative and CXCR3-positive naive CD8 T cells (dated by TCRdb to between 2017 and 2020). Instrument used: NextSeq 550. The Human TCR Profiling Kit (MiLaboratory) was used to make UMI-labeled 5' RACE TRB cDNA libraries. TCRdb reprocessed the public reads and reports one entry per CDR3 protein sequence, without DNA. The sample table includes tens of thousands of distinct CDR3 sequences. More than 1.3% of the sample is taken by the ten largest. The sequencing input was naive CXCR3- CD8+ T cells from blood. The sample's cell subset or site label, in plain terms: CD45RO-CCR7+CD27+CD95- naive CD8+ T cells lacking CXCR3 (TNR3-). The receptor set was obtained from a human donor in good health. Some clones in this sample may be carry-over from other donors' samples.

The genes are TRBV9 and TRBJ2-1. This CDR3 contains 14 residues. Germline V gene data show CDR1 as SGDLS and CDR2 as YYNGEE. The CDR3 sequence: CASSVAEVGNEQFF. Complete variable domain (other parts from reference TRBV9 and TRBJ2-1): DSGVTQTPKHLITATGQRVTLRCSPRSGDLSVYWYQQSLDQGLQFLIQYYNGEERAKGNILERFSAQQFPDLHSELNLSSLELGDSALYFCASSVAEVGNEQFFGPGTRLTVL.

J is TRBJ2-7 and V is TRBV11-2; as DNA is missing, the TRBD1 call by TCRdb cannot be tested. Looked up from germline, CDR1 is SGHAT and CDR2 is FQNNGV. The CDR3 sequence is 15 residues long. CDR3 in amino acids: CASSRDRQASYEQYF.

CDR3 residues: CASSHGQGVQPQHF. V is TRBV28 and J is TRBJ1-5; TCRdb calls TRBD1, which cannot be checked without DNA. The length of the CDR3 is 14 residues. CDR1 and CDR2 (germline): MDHEN, SYDVKM.

The rearrangement uses TRBV6-5 and TRBJ2-7; TCRdb's D call of TRBD1 is untestable without DNA. Germline CDR1 MNHEY, CDR2 SVGAGI. The CDR3 extends over 14 amino acids. The CDR3 sequence is CASSYQGGSREQYF.

The chain uses TRBV20-1 and TRBJ2-1; TCRdb outputs TRBD2, but without DNA this stays unchecked. Germline V gives CDR1 DFQATT, CDR2 SNEGSKA (reference sequence). The length of the CDR3 is 18 residues. The CDR3 loop is CSASTQREAYEVDNEQFF.

CDR3 residues: CASSLAGQGAQYF. V and J are TRBV5-6 and TRBJ2-5; the D call from TCRdb, TRBD1, cannot be confirmed without DNA. The CDR3 is 13 amino acids. Germline V CDR1 and CDR2: SGHDT, YYEEEE.

This sequence joins TRBV28 and TRBJ1-2. CDR3 size: 12 residues. Germline V gene data show CDR1 as MDHEN and CDR2 as SYDVKM. CDR3 amino acids: CASSFEADGYTF.

V gene TRBV28 combines with J gene TRBJ2-1; TCRdb reports TRBD2, a call that lacks DNA to check it against. The CDR3 extends over 15 amino acids. Germline CDR1 reads MDHEN; CDR2 reads SYDVKM. The CDR3 loop is CASSPQAGDAYEQFF.

V and J are TRBV28 and TRBJ2-1; TCRdb names TRBD2, which stays unverified in the absence of DNA. CDR1 and CDR2 from the germline V gene are MDHEN and SYDVKM. The CDR3 extends over 16 amino acids. CDR3 region: CASSSGPSGGYNEQFF.

V is TRBV28 and J is TRBJ2-5; TCRdb gives TRBD1 as the D gene, but with no DNA this cannot be confirmed. Germline V gene lookup returns CDR1 MDHEN and CDR2 SYDVKM. CDR3 length: 17 amino acids. CDR3 region: CASSQGGREMPIETQYF.

The chain employs TRBV29-1 and TRBJ2-7; there is no DNA to check the TCRdb D call of TRBD1. CDR3 size: 15 residues. Germline CDR1 SQVTM, CDR2 ANQGSEA. The CDR3 here is CSVAGTGSTHYEQYF.

The CDR3 loop is CASLPDVGLPYNEQFF. The genes are TRBV18 and TRBJ2-1; TCRdb calls TRBD2, which cannot be checked without DNA. Looked up from germline, CDR1 is KGHSH and CDR2 is LQKENI. The CDR3 covers 16 residues.

The V gene is TRBV20-1, the J gene TRBJ1-4; the TRBD1 assignment by TCRdb is unverifiable without DNA. The CDR3 sequence is 14 residues long. Per the germline V gene, CDR1 is DFQATT and CDR2 is SNEGSKA (reference sequence). CDR3 loop: CSVNQGGQLEKLFF.

The CDR3 sequence is CASSSQGTEGYNEQFF. V usage is TRBV7-6 and J usage is TRBJ2-1; the TRBD1 assignment by TCRdb is unverifiable without DNA. There are 16 residues in the CDR3. Germline V lookup: CDR1 SGHVS, CDR2 FNYEAQ.

The chain has TRBV15 and TRBJ2-2; TCRdb returns TRBD1, unconfirmable since there is no DNA. CDR1 is LNHNV and CDR2 is YYDKDF in the germline V gene (reference sequence). The CDR3 spans 15 residues. Here the CDR3 reads CATSGGDANTGELFF.

The chain links TRBV7-9 to TRBJ2-3; the D call from TCRdb, TRBD1, cannot be confirmed without DNA. CDR3 size: 14 residues. Germline CDR1 and CDR2: SEHNR and FQNEAQ (reference sequence). The CDR3 sequence: CASNLGTDPDTQYF.

The chain carries TRBV3-1 and TRBJ2-1; TCRdb's D call of TRBD2 is untestable without DNA. The CDR3 has 15 residues. Looked up from germline, CDR1 is LGHDT and CDR2 is YNNKEL (reference sequence). The CDR3 loop is CASSQDAGRANEQFF.

The chain carries TRBV28 and TRBJ2-3; TCRdb calls TRBD2, which cannot be checked without DNA. This CDR3 is built from 17 residues. Germline V lookup: CDR1 MDHEN, CDR2 SYDVKM. CDR3 loop: CASSLTGLAGAGDTQYF.